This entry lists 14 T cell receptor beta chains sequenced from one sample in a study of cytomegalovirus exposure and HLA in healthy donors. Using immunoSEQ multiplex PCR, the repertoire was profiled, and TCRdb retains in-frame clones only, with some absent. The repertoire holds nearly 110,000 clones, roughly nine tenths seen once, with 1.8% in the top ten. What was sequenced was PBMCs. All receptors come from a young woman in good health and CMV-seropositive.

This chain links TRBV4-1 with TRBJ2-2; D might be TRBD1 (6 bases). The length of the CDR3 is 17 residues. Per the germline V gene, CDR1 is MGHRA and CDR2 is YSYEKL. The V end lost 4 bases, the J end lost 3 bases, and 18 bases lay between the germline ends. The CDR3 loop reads CASSPYSGAVDTGELFF. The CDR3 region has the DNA TGCGCCAGCAGCCCTTACTCAGGGGCGGTAGACACCGGGGAGCTGTTTTTT.

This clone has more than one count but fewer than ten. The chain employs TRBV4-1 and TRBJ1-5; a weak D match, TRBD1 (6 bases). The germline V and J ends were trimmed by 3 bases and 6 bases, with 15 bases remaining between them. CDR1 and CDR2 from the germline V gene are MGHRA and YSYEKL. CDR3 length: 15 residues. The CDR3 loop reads CASSHYHRDSQPQHF. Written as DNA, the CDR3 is TGCGCCAGCAGCCATTATCACAGGGATAGTCAGCCCCAGCATTTT.

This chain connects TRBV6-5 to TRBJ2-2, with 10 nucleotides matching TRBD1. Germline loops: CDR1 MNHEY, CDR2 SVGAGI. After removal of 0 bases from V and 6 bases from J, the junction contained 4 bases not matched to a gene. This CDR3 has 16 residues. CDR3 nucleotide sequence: TGTGCCAGCAGTTACTCGACAGGGGGCAGCTCCGGGGAGCTGTTTTTT. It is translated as CASSYSTGGSSGELFF.

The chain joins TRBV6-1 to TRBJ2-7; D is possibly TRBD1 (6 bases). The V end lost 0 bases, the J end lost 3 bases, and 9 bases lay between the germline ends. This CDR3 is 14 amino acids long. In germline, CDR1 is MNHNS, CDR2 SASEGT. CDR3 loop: CASSEAGRGYEQYF. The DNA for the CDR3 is TGTGCCAGCAGTGAAGCAGGCAGGGGCTACGAGCAGTACTTC.

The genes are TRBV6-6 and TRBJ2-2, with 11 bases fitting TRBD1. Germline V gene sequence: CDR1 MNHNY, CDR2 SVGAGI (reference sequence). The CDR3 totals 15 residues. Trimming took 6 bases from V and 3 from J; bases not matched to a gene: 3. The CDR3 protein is CASSGQGAYTGELFF. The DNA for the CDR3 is TGTGCCAGCAGCGGACAGGGGGCGTACACCGGGGAGCTGTTTTTT.

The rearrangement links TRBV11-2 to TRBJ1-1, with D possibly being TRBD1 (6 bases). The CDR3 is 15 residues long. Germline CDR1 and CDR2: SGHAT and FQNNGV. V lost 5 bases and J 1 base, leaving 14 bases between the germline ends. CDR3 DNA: TGTGCCAGCAGCCACAGGACAGCCCCGAACACTGAAGCTTTCTTT. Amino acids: CASSHRTAPNTEAFF.

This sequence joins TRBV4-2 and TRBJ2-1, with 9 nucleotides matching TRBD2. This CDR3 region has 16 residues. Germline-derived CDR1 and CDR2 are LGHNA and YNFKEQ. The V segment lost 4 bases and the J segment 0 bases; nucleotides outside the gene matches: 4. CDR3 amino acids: CASSPLAGSSYNEQFF. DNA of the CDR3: TGTGCCAGCAGCCCTCTAGCGGGGAGCTCCTACAATGAGCAGTTCTTC.

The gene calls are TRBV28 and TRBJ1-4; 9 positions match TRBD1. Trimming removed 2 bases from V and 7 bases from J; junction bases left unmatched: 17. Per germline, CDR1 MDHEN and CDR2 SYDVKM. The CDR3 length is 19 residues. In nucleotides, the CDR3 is TGTGCCAGCAGTTTAGAGGCAGGGACAGGGAAGATTTCCGTTGAAAAACTGTTTTTT. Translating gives CASSLEAGTGKISVEKLFF. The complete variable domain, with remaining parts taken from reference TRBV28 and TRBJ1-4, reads DVKVTQSSRYLVKRTGEKVFLECVQDMDHENMFWYRQDPGLGLRLIYFSYDVKMKEKGDIPEGYSVSREKKERFSLILESASTNQTSMYLCASSLEAGTGKISVEKLFFGSGTQLSVL.

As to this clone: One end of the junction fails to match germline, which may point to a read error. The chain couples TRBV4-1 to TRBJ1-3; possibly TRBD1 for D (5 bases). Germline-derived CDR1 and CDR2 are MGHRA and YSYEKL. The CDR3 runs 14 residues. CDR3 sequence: CASSQDRVGHTIYF. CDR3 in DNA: TGCGCCAGCAGCCAAGACAGGGTTGGACACACCATATATTTT.

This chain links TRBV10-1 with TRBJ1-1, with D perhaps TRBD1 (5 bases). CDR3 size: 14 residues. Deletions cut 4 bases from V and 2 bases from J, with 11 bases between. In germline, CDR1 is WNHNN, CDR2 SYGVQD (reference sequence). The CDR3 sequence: CASSVMRDNTEAFF. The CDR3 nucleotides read TGCGCCAGCAGTGTTATGCGGGACAACACTGAAGCTTTCTTT.

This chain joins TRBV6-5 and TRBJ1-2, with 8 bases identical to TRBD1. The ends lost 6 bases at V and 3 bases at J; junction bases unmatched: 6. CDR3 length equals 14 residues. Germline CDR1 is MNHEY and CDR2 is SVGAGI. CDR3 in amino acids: CASSSGGYDYGYTF. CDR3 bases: TGTGCCAGCAGCTCAGGGGGCTATGACTATGGCTACACCTTC.

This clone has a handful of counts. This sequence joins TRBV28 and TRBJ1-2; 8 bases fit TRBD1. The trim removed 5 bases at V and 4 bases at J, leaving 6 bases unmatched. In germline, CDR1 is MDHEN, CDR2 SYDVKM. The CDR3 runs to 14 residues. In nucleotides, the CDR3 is TGTGCCAGCAGTGCCGGGACAGGTGCCTATGGCTACACCTTC. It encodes CASSAGTGAYGYTF.

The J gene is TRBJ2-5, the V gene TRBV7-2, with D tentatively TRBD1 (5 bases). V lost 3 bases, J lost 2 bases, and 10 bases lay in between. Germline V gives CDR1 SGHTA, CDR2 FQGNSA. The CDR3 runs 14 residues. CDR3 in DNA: TGTGCCAGCAGCTTTCAGGGTTCTCAAGAGACCCAGTACTTC. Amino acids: CASSFQGSQETQYF.

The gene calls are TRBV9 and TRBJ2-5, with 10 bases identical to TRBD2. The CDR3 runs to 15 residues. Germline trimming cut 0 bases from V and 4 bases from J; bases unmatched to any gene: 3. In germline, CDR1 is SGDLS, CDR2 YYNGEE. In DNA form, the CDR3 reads TGTGCCAGCAGCGTAGCAGCGGGGGGGCCAGAGACCCAGTACTTC. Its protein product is CASSVAAGGPETQYF.